Following are 30 T cell receptor beta chains from one sample sequenced in a study of CD8 T cells in ankylosing spondylitis. Using its own MiXCR run on the 5' RACE reads, TCRdb lists one record per CDR3 protein. The sample holds about 89,000 distinct CDR3 sequences; 25% to 35% are singletons and the top ten take about 60%. The sequencing input was blood, either unsorted or a sorted T cell fraction (not recorded which). These receptor sequences come from a male donor with ankylosing spondylitis or in good health (not recorded which).

The rearrangement uses TRBV6-1 and TRBJ1-4, with 7 nucleotides matching TRBD1. Germline-derived CDR1 and CDR2 are MNHNS and SASEGT. The junction had 11 bases not matched to a gene; V was cut back by 6 bases and J by 7 bases. The CDR3 loop spans 15 amino acids. The CDR3 sequence: CASSLQGKNGEKLFF. The CDR3 DNA reads TGTGCCAGCAGCCTACAGGGGAAGAATGGTGAAAAACTGTTTTTT.

This clonotype occurred many times. CDR3 loop: CASSTNFLDRGGEKLFF. The DNA for the CDR3 is TGCGCCAGCAGCACAAACTTCTTAGACAGGGGTGGTGAAAAACTGTTTTTT. The chain combines TRBV5-1 with TRBJ1-4, with TRBD1 matching over 8 bases. The V and J ends lost 4 bases and 7 bases, in that order; junction bases with no gene match: 15. Germline V CDR1 and CDR2: SGHRS, YFSETQ. The CDR3 loop spans 17 amino acids. Using reference TRBV5-1 and TRBJ1-4 for the parts outside the CDR3, the full variable domain is KAGVTQTPRYLIKTRGQQVTLSCSPISGHRSVSWYQQTPGQGLQFLFEYFSETQRNKGNFPGRFSGRQFSNSRSEMNVSTLELGDSALYLCASSTNFLDRGGEKLFFGSGTQLSVL.

This clonotype was observed a few times. The chain combines TRBV7-3 with TRBJ2-3; the D is unclear. There are 16 residues in the CDR3. In germline, CDR1 is SGHTA, CDR2 FQGTGA. Trimming removed 1 base at V and 1 base at J, with 12 bases between. CDR3 coding DNA: TGTGCCAGCAGCTTAAACCCCTCGCAGGGCACAGATACGCAGTATTTT. It codes for CASSLNPSQGTDTQYF.

The CDR3 protein is CASSPPEGINIQYF. The CDR3 coding sequence is TGTGCCAGCTCACCACCGGAGGGTATAAACATTCAGTACTTC. The chain couples TRBV18 to TRBJ2-4, with TRBD2 as a possible D gene (6 bases). Looked up from germline, CDR1 is KGHSH and CDR2 is LQKENI. The germline V and J ends were trimmed by 0 bases and 6 bases, with 9 bases remaining between them. The CDR3 totals 14 residues.

Here the CDR3 DNA reads TGTGCCAGCAGCCCACGACTAGCGGGGGGATTAGTGGATACGCAGTATTTT. It is translated as CASSPRLAGGLVDTQYF. The V gene is TRBV7-3, the J gene TRBJ2-3; 13 bases fit TRBD2. V lost 5 bases, J lost 6 bases, and 11 bases stayed unmatched. The CDR3 is made up of 17 amino acids. Germline CDR1 SGHTA, CDR2 FQGTGA. Using reference TRBV7-3 and TRBJ2-3 for the parts outside the CDR3, the full variable domain is GAGVSQTPSNKVTEKGKYVELRCDPISGHTALYWYRQSLGQGPEFLIYFQGTGAADDSGLPNDRFFAVRPEGSVSTLKIQRTERGDSAVYLCASSPRLAGGLVDTQYFGPGTRLTVL.

The V gene is TRBV12-3 or TRBV12-4, the J gene TRBJ1-6; no clear D gene. With 7 bases removed from V and 9 bases from J, the gap between germline ends came to 19 bases. The CDR3 extends over 15 amino acids. The CDR3 sequence: CASTRQAAASSPLHF. The CDR3, as DNA: TGTGCCAGCACCCGCCAGGCGGCGGCGAGTTCACCCCTCCACTTT.

This chain joins TRBV5-1 and TRBJ2-5; 8 bases map to TRBD2. Germline V gene sequence: CDR1 SGHRS, CDR2 YFSETQ. This CDR3 is 14 amino acids long. The J segment lost 1 base and the V segment lost 9 bases, leaving 8 bases of the junction unmatched. The CDR3 reads CATSKTSGQETQYF. Here the CDR3 DNA reads TGCGCCACGTCTAAAACTAGCGGCCAAGAGACCCAGTACTTC.

The chain carries TRBV5-1 and TRBJ2-7; 13 bases line up with TRBD2. The CDR3 covers 13 residues. After removal of 4 bases from V and 7 bases from J, the junction contained 2 bases not matched to a gene. CDR1 and CDR2 from the germline V gene are SGHRS and YFSETQ. The DNA of the CDR3 is TGCGCCAGCAGCGGACTAGCGGGAGAAGAGCAGTACTTC. Its protein is CASSGLAGEEQYF.

This clonotype appeared a few times. The chain couples TRBV11-2 to TRBJ2-5, with a tentative D call TRBD1 (6 bases). V lost 5 bases to trimming and J lost 4 bases, with 20 bases between them. There are 16 residues in the CDR3. Germline V gene sequence: CDR1 SGHAT, CDR2 FQNNGV. CDR3 sequence reads: CASSPTGTLQGETQYF. DNA of the CDR3: TGTGCCAGCAGCCCCACCGGGACCCTACAGGGAGAGACCCAGTACTTC.

The V call is TRBV12-3 or TRBV12-4, the J call TRBJ1-2, with a weak D call TRBD1 (5 bases). V was pared by 5 bases and J by 6 bases, with 13 bases between. This CDR3 is built from 13 residues. DNA for the CDR3: TGTGCCAGCAGTACGGGACTCTTAGATGGCTACACCTTC. Amino acid sequence: CASSTGLLDGYTF.

This clonotype was detected only a few times. The chain uses TRBV9 and TRBJ2-2; 12 bases are a match to TRBD2. This CDR3 contains 16 residues. Germline CDR1 reads SGDLS; CDR2 reads YYNGEE. J gave up 6 bases and V 0 bases, and 3 bases lay outside the gene matches. CDR3 loop: CASSVVLAGGSGELFF. CDR3 bases: TGTGCCAGCAGCGTAGTGCTAGCGGGGGGGTCCGGGGAGCTGTTTTTT.

CDR3 in DNA: TGTGCCAGCAGTTTGGGTGGGTCGGGGGCTGAAAAACTGTTTTTT. It yields the protein CASSLGGSGAEKLFF. The chain has TRBV28 and TRBJ1-4; TRBD1 might be the D (6 bases). The V gene lost 3 bases and the J gene lost 7 bases, with 15 bases spanning the gap. Per the germline V gene, CDR1 is MDHEN and CDR2 is SYDVKM. The CDR3 loop spans 15 amino acids.

The J gene is TRBJ2-7, the V gene TRBV5-1; a weak D match, TRBD2 (5 bases). V lost 7 bases, J lost 3 bases, and 20 bases lay in between. CDR1 and CDR2 from the germline V gene are SGHRS and YFSETQ. CDR3 length equals 15 residues. The CDR3 DNA sequence: TGCGCCAGCTCTACAGTGCGAGGGCCCTACTACGAGCAGTACTTC. It codes for CASSTVRGPYYEQYF.

The sample holds many counts of this clonotype. This chain joins TRBV10-3 and TRBJ2-3; D perhaps matches TRBD1 (6 bases). The CDR3 sequence is 14 residues long. CDR1 ENHRY and CDR2 SYGVKD come from the germline V gene. Trimming pared 11 bases from V and 0 bases from J, leaving 15 bases between. For the CDR3, the DNA is TGTGCCGCCGGTAGACAGGATAGCACAGATACGCAGTATTTT. Protein product: CAAGRQDSTDTQYF.

For this clonotype: A read error may be the cause here, since a much bigger clone is one base away. The V and J genes are TRBV29-1 and TRBJ2-1, with 12 nucleotides matching TRBD2. Germline-derived CDR1 and CDR2 are SQVTM and ANQGSEA. The CDR3 consists of 16 residues. CDR3: CTVQLAGGRSYNEQFF. CDR3 in DNA: TGCACCGTTCAACTAGCGGGAGGCCGTTCCTACAATGAGCAGTTCTTC.

This rearrangement joins TRBV5-1 to TRBJ2-3; 7 positions match TRBD2. Per germline, CDR1 SGHRS and CDR2 YFSETQ. This CDR3 has 14 residues. V shed 8 bases, J shed 1 base, and the junction held 7 bases outside the gene matches. CDR3 coding DNA: TGCGCCAGTAGAAGGGCGGGGGGCACAGATACGCAGTATTTT. The encoded protein is CASRRAGGTDTQYF.

The chain carries TRBV11-3 and TRBJ2-3; D unresolved. The germline CDR1 and CDR2 sequences are SGHNT and YENEEA. CDR3 length equals 15 residues. The ends were cut back, 5 bases at V and 1 base at J, with 13 bases in the middle. The CDR3 loop is CASSPGSRGTDTQYF. The DNA for the CDR3 is TGTGCCAGCAGCCCCGGGTCTAGGGGCACAGATACGCAGTATTTT.

The chain carries TRBV5-1 and TRBJ2-7; 8 bases line up with TRBD1. Germline V gene sequence: CDR1 SGHRS, CDR2 YFSETQ. The CDR3 extends over 14 amino acids. Unmatched junction bases numbered 6, after V lost 3 bases and J lost 4 bases. CDR3 sequence (DNA): TGCGCCAGCAGCTCCGGGACAGGATCTTACGAGCAGTACTTC. Translated: CASSSGTGSYEQYF.

This clonotype was seen more than once but under ten times. The chain uses TRBV27 and TRBJ2-3, with TRBD2 as a possible D gene (5 bases). CDR1 MNHEY and CDR2 SMNVEV come from the germline V gene (reference sequence). The CDR3 has 15 residues. Trimming took 5 bases from V and 2 from J, leaving 14 bases between them. The CDR3 bases are TGTGCCAGCAGTGCCATAGCGTACTCCACAGATACGCAGTATTTT. Translation: CASSAIAYSTDTQYF.

The chain joins TRBV28 to TRBJ1-1, with D possibly TRBD1 on 6 matching bases. The CDR3 is 12 amino acids. The germline gives CDR1 MDHEN, CDR2 SYDVKM. V was clipped by 11 bases and J by 1 base, with 11 bases between them. The CDR3 is CAAQTGNTEAFF. The CDR3 nucleotides are TGTGCCGCCCAGACAGGGAACACTGAAGCTTTCTTT.

The sample holds many counts of this clonotype. The junction differs from germline at one of its ends, possibly a read error. V gene TRBV7-7 combines with J gene TRBJ2-1, with 9 bases identical to TRBD2. Germline assignment: CDR1 SSHAT and CDR2 FNYEAQ (reference sequence). There are 14 residues in the CDR3. The CDR3 is CASSSNSGSNEQFF. Here the CDR3 DNA reads TGTGCTAGCAGCTCGAATAGCGGGAGCAATGAGCAGTTCTTC.

This clonotype was seen only a few times. The chain recombines TRBV6-1 with TRBJ1-5; 8 bases match TRBD1. The ends lost 7 bases at V and 7 bases at J; junction bases unmatched: 9. Germline-derived CDR1 and CDR2 are MNHNS and SASEGT. This CDR3 has 14 amino acids. The CDR3 region is CASKGQDLGQPQHF. CDR3 sequence (DNA): TGTGCCAGCAAGGGACAGGACCTTGGGCAGCCCCAGCATTTT.

The V call is TRBV20-1, the J call TRBJ2-2, with 9 bases matching TRBD1. CDR1 and CDR2 from the germline V gene are DFQATT and SNEGSKA (reference sequence). The junction had 3 bases not matched to a gene; V was cut back by 0 bases and J by 1 base. This CDR3 has 16 residues. CDR3 amino acids: CSARDTGQGNTGELFF. The CDR3 region has the DNA TGCAGTGCTAGAGATACGGGACAGGGGAACACCGGGGAGCTGTTTTTT.

This rearrangement joins TRBV2 to TRBJ1-6; D is ambiguous. The germline V gene encodes CDR1 SNHLY and CDR2 FYNNEI. This CDR3 spans 15 amino acids. Trimming removed 4 bases at V and 6 bases at J, with 13 bases between. DNA of the CDR3: TGTGCCAGCAGTGGGATCCTCGGTCCTAATTCACCCCTCCACTTT. Translated, it gives CASSGILGPNSPLHF.

The chain links TRBV18 to TRBJ1-2, with TRBD1 matching 10 bases. The CDR3 spans 14 residues. Germline V gene sequence: CDR1 KGHSH, CDR2 LQKENI. The V gene end was trimmed by 3 bases and the J gene end by 8 bases; junction bases not matched to a gene: 6. The CDR3 region is CASSPPGQGTGYTF. For the CDR3, the DNA is TGTGCCAGCTCACCCCCGGGACAGGGGACCGGCTACACCTTC.

The chain employs TRBV5-6 and TRBJ1-5, with 9 bases fitting TRBD1. Germline V gives CDR1 SGHDT, CDR2 YYEEEE. V gave up 0 bases and J gave up 7 bases; unmatched junction bases: 5. The CDR3 loop spans 15 amino acids. CDR3 bases: TGTGCCAGCAGCTTGGAGGGACAGGGCATCCAGCCCCAGCATTTT. Its translation: CASSLEGQGIQPQHF.

This clonotype was seen many times. The chain employs TRBV20-1 and TRBJ2-5, with 10 bases matching TRBD2. J gave up 4 bases and V 4 bases, and 6 bases lay outside the gene matches. The CDR3 runs to 14 residues. Germline CDR1 is DFQATT and CDR2 is SNEGSKA (reference sequence). CDR3 in amino acids: CSANPSGSSETQYF. In nucleotides, the CDR3 is TGCAGTGCTAACCCTAGCGGGAGCTCAGAGACCCAGTACTTC.

The sample holds a few counts of this clonotype. This chain links TRBV12-3 or TRBV12-4 with TRBJ2-7, with TRBD2 matching 13 bases. The CDR3 loop spans 17 amino acids. J gave up 3 bases and V 6 bases, and 11 bases lay outside the gene matches. CDR3 protein: CASSLTSGRASFYEQYF. CDR3 bases: TGTGCCAGCAGCCTCACTAGCGGGAGGGCCTCTTTCTACGAGCAGTACTTC.

The chain is built from TRBV20-1 and TRBJ2-7; possible D gene TRBD2, 6 bases. V was trimmed by 6 bases and J by 2 bases, leaving 20 bases between them. From germline, CDR1 is DFQATT and CDR2 SNEGSKA (reference sequence). The length of the CDR3 is 15 residues. DNA for the CDR3: TGCAGTGCGAACACGGGGTTAGCGGACACCTACGAGCAGTACTTC. Translated, it gives CSANTGLADTYEQYF.

The chain carries TRBV7-9 and TRBJ2-1, with a tentative D call TRBD2 (5 bases). CDR1 is SEHNR and CDR2 is FQNEAQ in the germline V gene (reference sequence). The CDR3 covers 14 residues. Trimming removed 3 bases from V and 9 bases from J, with 15 bases in between. CDR3 protein: CASSFKSDGGEQFF. CDR3 coding DNA: TGTGCCAGCAGCTTTAAATCCGATGGAGGTGAGCAGTTCTTC.